This passage covers 21 T cell receptor beta chains from one sample sequenced in a study of shared clonotypes between healthy human individuals. TCRdb's copy holds only in-frame clones and misses some; the assay was immunoSEQ multiplex PCR. The sample holds 600,000 to 750,000 clones; roughly 72% are singletons and the top ten take around 1.7%. The sequencing input was memory CD4+ T cells sorted from blood. The subset here: CD45RA-negative fraction. The source of these receptors is a woman aged 30 to 39 in good health.

This clone was observed once. This chain connects TRBV11-3 to TRBJ2-2, with 9 bases matching TRBD1. V dropped 9 bases and J dropped 5; count of bases not matched to a gene: 10. CDR1 SGHNT and CDR2 YENEEA come from the germline V gene. There are 15 residues in the CDR3. The CDR3 DNA reads TGTGCCAGTAAGGCCGGGACAGGGTTGACCGGGGAGCTGTTTTTT. This translates into CASKAGTGLTGELFF.

The chain is built from TRBV7-2 and TRBJ2-3, with 10 bases lining up with TRBD2. This CDR3 is 15 amino acids long. In germline, CDR1 is SGHTA, CDR2 FQGNSA. J gave up 13 bases and V 1 base, and 11 bases lay outside the gene matches. In DNA form, the CDR3 reads TGTGCCAGCAGCTTAGATACTAGCGGGACCCAACGGAAGTATTTT. This codes for CASSLDTSGTQRKYF.

The rearrangement links TRBV18 to TRBJ2-5; TRBD2 might be the D (7 bases). Trimming removed 0 bases from V and 2 bases from J, with 22 bases in between. The CDR3 has 19 residues. The germline gives CDR1 KGHSH, CDR2 LQKENI. DNA of the CDR3: TGTGCCAGCTCACCACCGGGGGGGCAGGTTGAAATTTGGCAAGAGACCCAGTACTTC. Amino acid sequence: CASSPPGGQVEIWQETQYF.

This rearrangement joins TRBV5-1 to TRBJ2-5; TRBD1 might be the D (6 bases). The CDR3 spans 14 residues. Trimming took 2 bases from V and 5 from J, leaving 13 bases between them. CDR1 is SGHRS, CDR2 YFSETQ, per germline. This chain's CDR3 is CASSFQGLSETQYF. CDR3 nucleotide sequence: TGCGCCAGCAGCTTTCAGGGGCTCTCGGAGACCCAGTACTTC.

The chain is built from TRBV21-1 and TRBJ1-5. TRBV21-1 is listed as a pseudogene. The CDR3 totals 15 residues. This CDR3 reads CASSKEGLLNQPQHF. The CDR3, as DNA: TGTGCCAGCAGCAAAGAAGGGTTGCTCAATCAGCCCCAGCATTTT.

Comment on this clone: This same CDR3 is encoded by further DNA sequences in the sample. J is TRBJ2-5 and V is TRBV5-1, with a tentative D call TRBD2 (6 bases). The length of the CDR3 is 12 residues. Germline V gene data show CDR1 as SGHRS and CDR2 as YFSETQ. The V gene lost 4 bases and the J gene lost 5 bases, with 9 bases spanning the gap. The DNA of the CDR3 is TGCGCCAGCAGCGTGGAGGGGGAGACCCAGTACTTC. Encoded protein: CASSVEGETQYF.

The J gene is TRBJ1-2, the V gene TRBV21-1; whether TRBD1, the table's D call, matches the DNA was not checked. TRBV21-1 is a recognized pseudogene. The CDR3 is 15 residues long. In DNA, the CDR3 is TGTGCCAGCAGCAAACCAGGCGACAGGCCGGGGGGCTACACCTTC. Residues: CASSKPGDRPGGYTF.

The chain uses TRBV10-3 and TRBJ2-2; perhaps TRBD1 as D (6 bases). Germline V CDR1 and CDR2: ENHRY, SYGVKD. The CDR3 has 14 residues. The V and J ends lost 3 bases and 7 bases respectively, with 12 bases between them. The CDR3: CAISDLGTIGELFF. The CDR3 DNA is TGTGCCATCAGTGATCTTGGGACAATCGGGGAGCTGTTTTTT.

V and J are TRBV2 and TRBJ2-7; D remains ambiguous. The CDR3 consists of 11 residues. V shed 0 bases and J shed 5 bases, with 2 bases lying between them. Germline assignment: CDR1 SNHLY and CDR2 FYNNEI. Here the CDR3 reads CASSEADEQYF. CDR3 DNA sequence: TGTGCCAGCAGTGAAGCGGACGAGCAGTACTTC.

The chain carries TRBV2 and TRBJ2-3, with 7 bases lining up with TRBD2. Germline V gene sequence: CDR1 SNHLY, CDR2 FYNNEI. V lost 6 bases to trimming and J lost 5 bases; unmatched junction nucleotides: 8. The CDR3 contains 14 residues. The CDR3: CASSRTSRGDTQYF. As DNA, the CDR3 is TGTGCCAGCAGCAGGACTAGTCGTGGAGATACGCAGTATTTT.

On this clone: Being one base from a much bigger clone, this may be a read error. This chain links TRBV28 with TRBJ2-3, with D unclear. The CDR3 loop spans 15 amino acids. Germline-derived CDR1 and CDR2 are MDHEN and SYDVKM. The DNA for the CDR3 is TGTGCCAGCAGTACTCGCAGAAGTAGCACAGATATGCAGTATTTT. Its protein product is CASSTRRSSTDMQYF.

This chain uses TRBV9 with TRBJ1-2, with 8 bases aligning to TRBD1. This CDR3 region has 14 residues. With V trimmed by 3 bases and J by 1 base, 2 bases remained unmatched. Germline CDR1 SGDLS, CDR2 YYNGEE. The CDR3 sequence: CASSGQGFNYGYTF. Here the CDR3 DNA reads TGTGCCAGCAGCGGACAGGGGTTTAACTATGGCTACACCTTC.

The V call is TRBV28, the J call TRBJ2-3; no clear D gene. The V end lost 6 bases, the J end lost 4 bases, and 8 bases lay between the germline ends. The CDR3 spans 12 residues. Germline loops: CDR1 MDHEN, CDR2 SYDVKM. The CDR3 reads CASSAFADTQYF. The CDR3 coding sequence is TGTGCCAGCAGCGCATTCGCAGATACGCAGTATTTT.

The rearrangement uses TRBV5-8 and TRBJ1-5; no reliable D call. Germline V gene lookup returns CDR1 SGHTS and CDR2 YDEGEE. V was clipped by 3 bases and J by 7 bases, with 11 bases between them. The CDR3 has 13 amino acids. The CDR3 nucleotides are TGTGCCAGCAGCTCAACAGTGGGACAGCCCCAGCATTTT. This codes for CASSSTVGQPQHF.

This chain connects TRBV7-9 to TRBJ1-2; 7 bases map to TRBD1. V trimming: 5 bases; J trimming: 3 bases; junction bases outside the gene matches: 9. Germline V gene sequence: CDR1 SEHNR, CDR2 FQNEAQ (reference sequence). This CDR3 has 15 amino acids. The CDR3 nucleotides read TGTGCCAGCAGCCAAAGACAGGGCGAGGACTATGGCTACACCTTC. This sequence encodes CASSQRQGEDYGYTF.

There are a few counts of this clone. The chain is built from TRBV4-1 and TRBJ2-1; 8 bases line up with TRBD2. The germline V gene has CDR1 MGHRA and CDR2 YSYEKL. V lost 0 bases to trimming and J lost 9 bases; unmatched junction nucleotides: 13. The CDR3 is made up of 17 amino acids. CDR3 sequence reads: CASSQDRGGGLSGEQFF. Written as DNA, the CDR3 is TGCGCCAGCAGCCAAGATCGGGGCGGGGGGTTGTCTGGTGAGCAGTTCTTC.

This sequence joins TRBV10-3 and TRBJ1-1, with D unclear. This CDR3 comprises 13 residues. Looked up from germline, CDR1 is ENHRY and CDR2 is SYGVKD. The V and J ends lost 6 bases and 5 bases respectively, with 13 bases between them. CDR3 sequence: CAISAVVGTEAFF. The CDR3 bases are TGTGCCATCAGCGCCGTAGTGGGGACTGAAGCTTTCTTT.

The DNA of the CDR3 is TGTGCCAGCAGCGTAATGAGGACAGGGCGCACCGGGGAGCTGTTTTTT. It is translated as CASSVMRTGRTGELFF. The V and J genes are TRBV5-4 and TRBJ2-2, with 8 bases that match TRBD1. The germline CDR1 and CDR2 sequences are SGHNT and YYREEE (reference sequence). This CDR3 comprises 16 residues. V was pared by 4 bases and J by 4 bases, with 9 bases of the junction left unmatched.

This clone was picked up one time. A far larger clone is one nucleotide away, so this likely arose from a read error. The sample has other DNA sequences that encode this CDR3 too. V usage is TRBV5-1 and J usage is TRBJ1-5, with no clear D. The V and J ends lost 0 bases and 7 bases respectively, with 8 bases between them. This CDR3 has 13 residues. CDR1 SGHRS and CDR2 YFSETQ come from the germline V gene. For the CDR3, the DNA is TGCGCCAGCAGCTTGGAAGGAGGACAGCCCCAGCATTTT. It specifies CASSLEGGQPQHF.

The chain combines TRBV5-4 with TRBJ1-5; no reliable D call. Germline V gives CDR1 SGHNT, CDR2 YYREEE (reference sequence). V lost 0 bases, J lost 10 bases, and 8 bases lay in between. The CDR3 runs 12 residues. The CDR3 DNA is TGTGCCAGCAGCTTGGGGGATGGACCCCAGCATTTT. Translation: CASSLGDGPQHF.

V is TRBV5-6 and J is TRBJ2-5; no clear D gene. CDR1 is SGHDT, CDR2 YYEEEE, per germline. V gave up 0 bases and J gave up 4 bases, with 7 bases separating them. The length of the CDR3 is 13 residues. The CDR3 is CASSLGDRETQYF. DNA for the CDR3: TGTGCCAGCAGCTTGGGGGATCGAGAGACCCAGTACTTC.